This T cell receptor beta chain was obtained from a study of blood T cell repertoires in COVID-19 (TCRdb year 2020). Study-level background: Collaborator samples came from the United States, Italy and Spain and covered acute and convalescent phases of COVID-19. The sample metadata nearly always contained a de-identified subject ID, COVID-19 status, age in years and sex. Where available, HLA class I and class II types were taken from metadata supplied by the sample provider and were not determined by assay-based typing. The samples were drawn from two sources: the first 160 participants of the ongoing ImmuneRACE study, and 1,000 to 1,500 subjects contributed by 6 global collaborators. The prospective study material was composed of cDNA or gDNA derived from T cells, B-cell-depleted T cells, or PBMCs. A freely available public database, intended as a resource for researchers studying the immune response to SARS-CoV-2, is where the repertoires were released. The dataset comprised deeply sampled blood TCRbeta repertoires from subjects exposed to, actively infected with, or recovered from COVID-19. Here is what the overall study found, with its caveats: The quantity of clinical and demographic metadata differed by source and by participant and was supplied without curation.

For this chain, trimming is 6 bases at the V end and 7 bases at the J end, and the number of junction bases without a gene match is 25. The CDR1 and CDR2 encoded by the germline V gene (reference sequence) are LNHDA and SQIVND. The CDR3 spans 20 residues, from the cysteine through the phenylalanine. Of the read, only the CDR3 DNA is kept; its 60 bases are in frame from base 1. Participants in the prospective study were aged about 18 to 89 years, lived in some 24 United States geographic areas, and enrolled through a virtual design. To assign participants to cohorts, the prospective study relied on clinical history that participants themselves reported in a screening survey and a study questionnaire. For ImmuneRACE Cohort 3, a participant was defined as recovered based on two consecutive negative NP/OP PCR tests, clearance by a healthcare professional, or resolution of symptoms. Each participant in the prospective study had whole blood, serum and a nasopharyngeal or oropharyngeal swab collected by mobile phlebotomists. Over a roughly 2-month period, participants in the prospective study had the option of providing additional blood draws and questionnaires. Before DNA extraction, blood samples from the prospective study were shipped at room temperature or frozen.

To note about this clone: What this receptor recognizes is not known. It has no much larger one-base neighbor in the sample; base qualities were not kept.

The immunoSEQ Assay, a bias-controlled multiplex PCR, was used to amplify TCRbeta CDR3 regions from genomic DNA. As for how the authors treated the data: Nucleated cell counts per sample were estimated from amplification of reference gene primers within the assay. To quantify the absolute abundance of each unique TCRbeta CDR3 rearrangement, sequence reads were collapsed and filtered. For each sample, productive Simpson clonality was calculated as the square root of Simpson's diversity index over productive rearrangements. Drawn from immuneACCESS, this table holds only the in-frame rearrangements with V and J called that TCRdb kept. Clones are partly lost; checked studies trace under half to an unresolved V gene and leave the rest unexplained. The DNA was the basis for D and trimming; V, J and clone size are from that table. The sample table records about 210,000 clones; around 90% of these occur just once. The ten most abundant clones make up about 1.2% of the sample.

Rearrangement joined TRBV19 to TRBJ2-3; 10 bases in the middle match TRBD2. The clonotype was recovered from a man between 25 and 39 years old who had recovered from COVID-19. What was sequenced was PBMCs or T cells enriched from blood (not recorded which). The CDR3 region reads CASRPAQGRGLAERTYTQYF. The DNA is TGTGCCAGTAGACCCGCCCAGGGTAGAGGACTAGCGGAGCGGACGTATACGCAGTATTTT.